Sequencing of this TCR beta chain was carried out in a study of PD-1 blockade in classical Hodgkin lymphoma. On the study more broadly: Patients were given intravenous nivolumab, 3 mg/kg, every 2 weeks. Overall study findings and caveats: Similar baseline diversity was found in complete responders and newly diagnosed patients. Possibly reflecting disease activity or prior therapy, repertoire differences have causes that remain undefined. Researchers reported that CD4+ TCR diversity, though not CD8+, rose significantly by C4D1.

Sequencing used immunoSEQ multiplex PCR; TCRdb keeps in-frame clones, though not all of them. The sample lists roughly 49,000 clones, nearly 90% occurring once. Time point described: cycle 4 day 1 (C4D1), after about 6 weeks of nivolumab. Each and every patient relapsed after autologous stem cell transplantation, and patients got differing brentuximab vedotin exposure. Concerning this clone: No antigen is known for it.

The source of this sequence is a human donor with classical Hodgkin lymphoma. The sample in question was peripheral blood mononuclear cells (PBMCs), obtained before the fourth cycle of nivolumab.

CDR3 sequence: CASSVVSGQETQYF. CDR3 DNA: TGTGCCAGCAGTGTTGTTTCGGGGCAAGAGACCCAGTACTTC. The chain combines TRBV6-1 with TRBJ2-5; D possibly corresponds to TRBD2 (5 bases). Germline V gene sequence: CDR1 MNHNS, CDR2 SASEGT. V dropped 4 bases and J dropped 2 bases, with 11 bases sitting between them. This CDR3 spans 14 amino acids.